The 5 T cell receptor beta chains below come from one sample, sequenced in a study of CXCR3-negative and CXCR3-positive naive CD8 T cells (dated by TCRdb to about 2019). No antigen has been assigned to these receptors. Sequenced using a NextSeq 550. The Human TCR Profiling Kit (MiLaboratory) was used to make UMI-labeled 5' RACE TRB cDNA libraries. TCRdb reprocessed the sequencing reads and holds a single record per CDR3 protein sequence, with no DNA. The table for this sample lists 150,000 or so distinct CDR3 sequences. Approximately 0.27% of the sample is taken by the ten largest. What the work shows at the level of the full study, not this receptor alone: TRB CDR3s from CXCR3-positive naive cells showed higher hydrophobicity (lower Kidera factor 4), lower energy, and higher strength and volume indices than CXCR3-negative naive cells.

Sequences were obtained from naive CXCR3+ CD8+ T cells from blood. This specimen's cell subset or site label, per the study, means: CD45RO-CCR7+CD27+CD95- naive CD8+ T cells expressing CXCR3 (TNR3+). The receptors originated from a human donor in good health. Some clones in this sample may be carry-over from other donors' samples.

The chain is built from TRBV29-1 and TRBJ2-5; TCRdb proposes TRBD1, but this gene call is untestable without DNA. Germline V gene sequence: CDR1 SQVTM, CDR2 ANQGSEA. There are 14 residues in the CDR3. The CDR3 loop is CSGDPTGLQETQYF.

This chain joins TRBV29-1 and TRBJ2-2; TCRdb selects TRBD2, and the lack of DNA leaves this call unchecked. The germline V gene encodes CDR1 SQVTM and CDR2 ANQGSEA. The CDR3 covers 16 residues. The CDR3 loop is CSVEDLTSGPTGELFF.

The CDR3 loop reads CASSFPGLAVENTGELFF. The rearrangement joins TRBV12-3 or TRBV12-4 to TRBJ2-2; without DNA, the TCRdb call of TRBD2 cannot be checked. The CDR3 contains 18 residues.

The rearrangement joins TRBV28 to TRBJ2-7; TCRdb's D call of TRBD2 is untestable without DNA. Germline V gives CDR1 MDHEN, CDR2 SYDVKM. This CDR3 is built from 13 residues. CDR3 amino acids: CASSPRLYYEQYF.

This rearrangement joins TRBV24-1 to TRBJ2-5; TCRdb proposes TRBD1, but this gene call is untestable without DNA. The germline V gene has CDR1 KGHDR and CDR2 SFDVKD. CDR3 length: 15 amino acids. This chain's CDR3 is CATSETGQGQETQYF.